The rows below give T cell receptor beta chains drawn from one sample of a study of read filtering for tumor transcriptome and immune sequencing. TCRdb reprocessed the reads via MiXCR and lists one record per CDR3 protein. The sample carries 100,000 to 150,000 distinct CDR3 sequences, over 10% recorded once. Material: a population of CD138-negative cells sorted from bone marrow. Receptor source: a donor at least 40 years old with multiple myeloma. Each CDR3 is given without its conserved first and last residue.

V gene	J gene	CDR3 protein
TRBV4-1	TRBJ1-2	ASSQEATTANYGYT
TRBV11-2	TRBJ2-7	ASSFSRTGGEY
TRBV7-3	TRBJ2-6	ASSLSPAGAGANVLT
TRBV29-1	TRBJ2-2	SVRRLAGSGELF
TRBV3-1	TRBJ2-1	ASTKGLVGQGYEQF
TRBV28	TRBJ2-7	ASSLLTREAYEQY
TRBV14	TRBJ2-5	ASSQDGGSGGFLETQY
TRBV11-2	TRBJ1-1	ASSLGGNTEAF
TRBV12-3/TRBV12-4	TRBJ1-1	ASSLSVNAEAF
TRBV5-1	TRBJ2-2	ASSLGQDGTGELF
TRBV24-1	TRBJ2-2	ATSDFRLSGELF
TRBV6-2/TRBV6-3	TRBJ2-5	ASSWGETQY
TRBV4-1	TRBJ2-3	ASSQDRRELGTDTQY
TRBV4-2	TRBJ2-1	ASSQDQGLAGGNEQF
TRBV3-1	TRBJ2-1	ASSQRTYGNEQF
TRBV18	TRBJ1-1	ASSPQIGSDTEAF
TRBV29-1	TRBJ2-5	SVASQETQY
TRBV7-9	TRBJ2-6	ASSLPAGANVLT
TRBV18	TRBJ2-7	ASSPGLGASYEQY
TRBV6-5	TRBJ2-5	ASSSARLAGETQY
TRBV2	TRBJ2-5	AIGTSGSPETQY
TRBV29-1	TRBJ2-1	SVQGGRHNEQF
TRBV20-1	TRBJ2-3	SARDGLATDTQY
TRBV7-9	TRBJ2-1	ASSSPGLAGLDEQF
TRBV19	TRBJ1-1	ASSTGQGNTEAF
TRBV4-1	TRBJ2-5	ASSQGPIPGEETQY
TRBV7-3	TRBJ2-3	ASSLGVDTDTQY
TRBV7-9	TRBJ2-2	ASSRDRVAGELS
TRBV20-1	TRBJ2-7	SAKRSYEQY
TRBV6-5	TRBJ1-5	ASSKGQGSNQPQH
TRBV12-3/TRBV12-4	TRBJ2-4	ASTEGLAKNIQY
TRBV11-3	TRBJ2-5	ASSQGLAGQETQY
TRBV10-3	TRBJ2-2	AISRGPRSGGELF
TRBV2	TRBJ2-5	ATLGQDGKTQY
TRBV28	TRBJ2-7	ASSLRPSYEQY
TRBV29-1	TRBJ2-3	SVEDGRGGRNTQY
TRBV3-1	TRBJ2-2	ASSQAGHIGGELF
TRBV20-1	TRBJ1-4	SARLGGNGKLF
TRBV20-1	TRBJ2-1	SATRQTFSYNEQF
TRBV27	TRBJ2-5	ASSGHNTGTQY
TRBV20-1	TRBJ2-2	SATKRTGELF
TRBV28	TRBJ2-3	ASSRPGQGQDTQY
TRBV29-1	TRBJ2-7	SVEAGAYEQY
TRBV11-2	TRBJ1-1	ASSPLQRPTEAF